This T cell receptor beta chain comes out of a study of CD8 T cells in ankylosing spondylitis. Study-wide findings and caveats: What seemed typical of ankylosing spondylitis blood was a TCR beta motif built from 7 or 8 highly homologous variants. Past research had described some motif variants in reactive arthritis synovial fluid and blood.

Note on this clonotype: What it recognizes is unknown.

As the method for making TCR beta libraries, quantitative 5'-RACE with molecular barcodes was used. TCRdb re-called the 5' RACE reads with MiXCR, one entry per CDR3 protein. Of about 240,000 distinct CDR3 sequences in the sample, approximately 11% are singletons; the top ten hold 6% to 7.5%. This TCR came from a male donor with ankylosing spondylitis or in good health (not recorded which). Material for sequencing was blood, either unsorted or a sorted T cell fraction (not recorded which).

The CDR3 bases are TGTGCCAGCAGCCGCGATGCAGGGGCCCAGCGGGGTACGCAGTATTTT. This sequence encodes CASSRDAGAQRGTQYF. V usage is TRBV3-1 and J usage is TRBJ2-3, with D possibly TRBD2 on 7 matching bases. Germline V gene data show CDR1 as LGHDT and CDR2 as YNNKEL (reference sequence). Trimming removed 4 bases from V and 8 bases from J, with 22 bases in between. This CDR3 contains 16 residues.